This entry describes one TCR beta chain. V was clipped by 2 bases and J by 10 bases; unmatched bases: 10. Germline V gene lookup returns CDR1 MDHEN and CDR2 SYDVKM. The CDR3 extends over 17 amino acids. The sample comes from a study of blood T cell repertoires in COVID-19. Repertoires were generated with immunoSEQ multiplex PCR, while TCRdb's copy carries only in-frame clones and drops some. The data hold about 300,000 clones, with around nine tenths observed a single time. This receptor was identified in a woman aged 45-60 years who had been exposed to COVID-19. The chain combines TRBV28 with TRBJ2-1, with TRBD2 identical over 14 bases. The sequenced sample consisted of PBMCs or T cells enriched from blood (not recorded which). The CDR3 DNA reads as TGTGCCAGCAGTTTAGGGTTCGGGACTAGCGGGGGCGGAGAGCAGTTCTTC. This codes for CASSLGFGTSGGGEQFF.